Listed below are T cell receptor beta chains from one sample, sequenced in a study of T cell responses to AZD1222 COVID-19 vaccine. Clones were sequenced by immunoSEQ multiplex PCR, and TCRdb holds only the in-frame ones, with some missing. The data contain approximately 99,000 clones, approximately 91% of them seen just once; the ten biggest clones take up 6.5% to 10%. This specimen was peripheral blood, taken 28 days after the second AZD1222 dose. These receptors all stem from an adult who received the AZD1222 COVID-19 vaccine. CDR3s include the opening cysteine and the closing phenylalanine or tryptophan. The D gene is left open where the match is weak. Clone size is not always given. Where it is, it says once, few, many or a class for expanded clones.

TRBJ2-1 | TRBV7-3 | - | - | CASSLGRVRFNEQFF | TGTGCCAGCAGCTTAGGCAGGGTGAGGTTCAATGAGCAGTTCTTC
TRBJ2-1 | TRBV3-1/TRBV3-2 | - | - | CASSLSGTDYNEQFF | TGTGCCAGCAGCCTTTCAGGGACGGACTACAATGAGCAGTTCTTC
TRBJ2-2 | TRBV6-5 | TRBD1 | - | CASRPGQVSGELFF | TGTGCCAGCAGGCCGGGACAGGTATCCGGGGAGCTGTTTTTT
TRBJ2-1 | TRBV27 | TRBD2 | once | CASSRTSGFGSYNEQFF | TGTGCCAGCAGCCGGACTAGCGGATTCGGGTCCTACAATGAGCAGTTCTTC
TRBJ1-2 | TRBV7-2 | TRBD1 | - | CASSLDTGGYGYTF | TGTGCCAGCAGCTTAGACACAGGGGGGTATGGCTACACCTTC
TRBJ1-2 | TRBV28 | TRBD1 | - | CASSSSAGGHYGYTF | TGTGCCAGCAGTTCCAGCGCAGGGGGTCACTATGGCTACACCTTC
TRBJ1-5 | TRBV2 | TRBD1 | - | CASSRDSTLPQHF | TGTGCCAGCAGCAGGGACAGTACCCTGCCCCAGCATTTT
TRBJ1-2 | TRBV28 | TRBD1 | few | CASSSPGTGIRSYGYTF | TGTGCCAGCAGTAGTCCCGGGACAGGGATCCGCAGCTATGGCTACACCTTC
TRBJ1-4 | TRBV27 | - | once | CASRHEGGRARGKNCFF | -
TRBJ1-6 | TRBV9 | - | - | CASSVGGKANSPLHF | TGTGCCAGCAGCGTAGGGGGCAAAGCCAATTCACCCCTCCACTTT
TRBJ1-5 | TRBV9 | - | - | CASSVGEGGYSNQPQHF | TGTGCCAGCAGCGTAGGAGAGGGCGGTTATAGCAATCAGCCCCAGCATTTT
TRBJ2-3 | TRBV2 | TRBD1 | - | CASSENRGETDTQYF | TGTGCCAGCAGTGAAAACAGGGGAGAAACAGATACGCAGTATTTT
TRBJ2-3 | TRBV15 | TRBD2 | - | CATSRPAQGLAGGRRLNTQYF | TGTGCCACCAGCAGACCCGCCCAGGGACTAGCGGGAGGGCGAAGGTTGAATACGCAGTATTTT
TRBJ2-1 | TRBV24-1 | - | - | CATSDGSISYNEQFF | TGTGCCACCAGTGATGGGAGCATCTCCTACAATGAGCAGTTCTTC
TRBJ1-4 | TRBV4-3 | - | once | CASSQGTASNEKLFF | TGCGCCAGCAGCCAAGGGACAGCCAGTAATGAAAAACTGTTTTTT
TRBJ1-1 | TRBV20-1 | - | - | CSASQNPLATEAFF | TGCAGTGCTAGTCAAAATCCTCTGGCCACTGAAGCTTTCTTT
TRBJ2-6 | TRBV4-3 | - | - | CASSQDPQAGANVLTF | TGCGCCAGCAGCCAAGATCCGCAGGCTGGGGCCAACGTCCTGACTTTC
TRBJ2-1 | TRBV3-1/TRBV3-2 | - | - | CASSQGRDGYEQFF | TGTGCCAGCAGCCAGGGACGGGACGGGTATGAGCAGTTCTTC
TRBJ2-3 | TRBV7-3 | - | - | CASSLIGTDTQYF | TGTGCCAGCAGCTTGATCGGCACAGATACGCAGTATTTT
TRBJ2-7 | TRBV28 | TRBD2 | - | CASSPTSHSYEQYF | TGTGCCAGCAGTCCGACTAGCCACTCCTACGAGCAGTACTTC
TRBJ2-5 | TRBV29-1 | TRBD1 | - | CSVRTGGGRTQYF | TGCAGCGTTAGGACAGGGGGCGGTCGGACCCAGTACTTC
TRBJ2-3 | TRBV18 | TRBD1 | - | CASSPPGTGGRTDTQYF | TGTGCCAGCTCACCACCTGGGACAGGGGGGAGGACAGATACGCAGTATTTT
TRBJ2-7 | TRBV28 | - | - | CASTDRPGGEQYF | TGTGCCAGTACAGACAGACCTGGGGGAGAGCAGTACTTC
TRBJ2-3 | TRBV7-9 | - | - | CASSFTQDTQYF | TGTGCCAGCAGCTTTACGCAGGATACGCAGTATTTT
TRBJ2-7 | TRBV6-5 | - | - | CASSLDEQYF | TGTGCCAGCAGTCTGGACGAGCAGTACTTC
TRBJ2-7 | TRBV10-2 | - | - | CASSEYTGYSYEQYF | TGCGCCAGCAGTGAGTATACGGGTTACTCCTACGAGCAGTACTTC
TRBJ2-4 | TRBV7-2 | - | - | CATSLRGSWKENIQYF | TGTGCCACATCCTTAAGGGGGAGTTGGAAGGAAAACATTCAGTACTTC
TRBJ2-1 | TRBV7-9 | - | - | CASSWGAGINEQFF | TGTGCCAGCAGCTGGGGGGCCGGGATCAATGAGCAGTTCTTC
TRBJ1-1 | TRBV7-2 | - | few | CASSTRVSPEAFF | TGTGCCAGCAGCACCAGGGTGTCGCCTGAAGCTTTCTTT
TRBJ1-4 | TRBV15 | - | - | CATAADLATNEKLFF | TGTGCCACCGCCGCAGACTTAGCAACTAATGAAAAACTGTTTTTT